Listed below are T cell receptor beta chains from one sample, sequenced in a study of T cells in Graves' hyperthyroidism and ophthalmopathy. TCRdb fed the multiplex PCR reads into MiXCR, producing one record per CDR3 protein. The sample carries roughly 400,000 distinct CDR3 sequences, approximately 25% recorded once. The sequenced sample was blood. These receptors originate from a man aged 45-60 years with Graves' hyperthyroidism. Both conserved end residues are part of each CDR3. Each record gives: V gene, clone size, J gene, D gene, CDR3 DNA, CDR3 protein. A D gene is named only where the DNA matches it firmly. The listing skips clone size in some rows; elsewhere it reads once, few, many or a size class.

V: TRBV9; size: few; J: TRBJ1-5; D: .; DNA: TGTGCCAGCAGCGTAGACGGGGGGCTGGATCAGCCCCAGCATTTT; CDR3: CASSVDGGLDQPQHF
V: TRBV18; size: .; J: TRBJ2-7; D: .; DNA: TGTGCCAGCTCACCTCCCGAGGGGGTGAGCTCCTACGAGCAGTACTTC; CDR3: CASSPPEGVSSYEQYF
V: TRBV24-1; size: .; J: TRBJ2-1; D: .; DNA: TGTGCCACCAGTGGACAGGCCTCCTACAATGAGCAGTTCTTC; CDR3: CATSGQASYNEQFF
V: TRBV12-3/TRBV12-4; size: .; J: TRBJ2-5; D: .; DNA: TGTGCCAGCAGTGAAGTTTTGGGAGGGACAGATGAGACCCAGTACTTC; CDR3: CASSEVLGGTDETQYF
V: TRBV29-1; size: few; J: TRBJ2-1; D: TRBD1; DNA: TGCAGCGTCGCGGACAGGGGGCTTCACAATGAGCAGTTCTTC; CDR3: CSVADRGLHNEQFF
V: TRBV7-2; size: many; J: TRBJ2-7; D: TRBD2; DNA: TGTGCCAGCAGCGGCGGGTTAGCGGGTCTGATTTACGAGCAGTACTTC; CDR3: CASSGGLAGLIYEQYF
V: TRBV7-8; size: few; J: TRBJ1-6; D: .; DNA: TGTGCCAGCAGCTTCCCAGCCCCATCACCCCTCCACTTT; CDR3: CASSFPAPSPLHF
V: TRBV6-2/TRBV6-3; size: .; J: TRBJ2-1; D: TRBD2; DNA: TGTGCCAGCACACCGTTGCGACTAGCGGAGAATGAGCAGTTCTTC; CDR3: CASTPLRLAENEQFF
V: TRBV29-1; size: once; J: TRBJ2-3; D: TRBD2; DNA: TGCAGCGTTGAGGGGGGGGAACTGGATACGCAGTATTTT; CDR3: CSVEGGELDTQYF
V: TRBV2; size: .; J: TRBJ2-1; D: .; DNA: TGTGCCAGCAGGTCCTACAGTGAGCAGTTCTTC; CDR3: CASRSYSEQFF
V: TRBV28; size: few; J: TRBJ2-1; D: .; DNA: TGTGCCAGCAGTTTTGAGGAGAGGGTGCAGTTCTTC; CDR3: CASSFEERVQFF
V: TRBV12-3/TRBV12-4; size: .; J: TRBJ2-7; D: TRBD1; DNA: TGTGCCAGCAGTTCGGCCGGGACAGGCTCCTACGAGCAGTACTTC; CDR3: CASSSAGTGSYEQYF
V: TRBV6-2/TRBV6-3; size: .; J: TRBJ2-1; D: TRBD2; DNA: TGCGCCACGGGACTAGCGGGCCCCGGGGGCGATGAGCAGTTCTTC; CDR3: CATGLAGPGGDEQFF
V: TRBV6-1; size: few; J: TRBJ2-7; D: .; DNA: TGTGCCAGCAGTTATCCCGGGAGTCCCGCCTACGAGCAGTACTTC; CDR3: CASSYPGSPAYEQYF
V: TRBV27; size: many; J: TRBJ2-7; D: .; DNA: TGTGCCAGCAGCTTTTCCGGGCCGTCCTACGAGCAGTACTTC; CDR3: CASSFSGPSYEQYF
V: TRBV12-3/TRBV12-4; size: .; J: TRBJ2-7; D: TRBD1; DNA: TGTGCCAGCAGTTTGGTAGGGGGCCCTCAAGAGCAGTACTTC; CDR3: CASSLVGGPQEQYF
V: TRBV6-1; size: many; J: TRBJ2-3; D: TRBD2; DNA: TGTGCCAGCAGTGCTAACGGGAGGACAGATACGCAGTATTTT; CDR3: CASSANGRTDTQYF
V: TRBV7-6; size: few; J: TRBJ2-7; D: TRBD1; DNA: TGTGCCAGCAGCTTATACCGGGACAGTTCCTACGAGCAGTACTTC; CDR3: CASSLYRDSSYEQYF
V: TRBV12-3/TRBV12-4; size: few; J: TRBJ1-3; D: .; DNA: TGTGCCAGCAGTTCGGGGTGGGACTCTGGAAACACCATATATTTT; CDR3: CASSSGWDSGNTIYF
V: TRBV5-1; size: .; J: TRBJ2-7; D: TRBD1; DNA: TGCGCCAGCAGCGCGGCCGGGACAGGGTTTGACGAGCAGTACTTC; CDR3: CASSAAGTGFDEQYF
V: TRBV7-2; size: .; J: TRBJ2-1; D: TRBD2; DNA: TGTGCCAGCACCCCGAACAGCGGGAGTGGCAATGAGCAGTTCTTC; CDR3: CASTPNSGSGNEQFF
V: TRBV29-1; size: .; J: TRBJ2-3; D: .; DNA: TGCAGCGCAGCTGCACTAGCTGCTAGCACAGATACGCAGTATTTT; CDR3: CSAAALAASTDTQYF